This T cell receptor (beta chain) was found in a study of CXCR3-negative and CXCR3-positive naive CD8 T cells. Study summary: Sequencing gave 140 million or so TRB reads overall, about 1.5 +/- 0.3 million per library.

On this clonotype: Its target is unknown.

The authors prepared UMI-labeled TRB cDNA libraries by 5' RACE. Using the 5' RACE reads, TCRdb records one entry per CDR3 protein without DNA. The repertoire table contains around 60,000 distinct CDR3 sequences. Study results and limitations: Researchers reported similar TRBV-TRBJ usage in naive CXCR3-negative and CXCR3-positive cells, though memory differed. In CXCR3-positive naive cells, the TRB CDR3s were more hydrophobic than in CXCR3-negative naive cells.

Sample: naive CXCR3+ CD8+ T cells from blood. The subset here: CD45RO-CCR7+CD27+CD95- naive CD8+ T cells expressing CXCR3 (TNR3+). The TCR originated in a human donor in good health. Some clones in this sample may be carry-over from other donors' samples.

CDR3 sequence reads: CASWDGFTGELFF. The chain carries TRBV6-5 and TRBJ2-2; the D call from TCRdb, TRBD2, cannot be confirmed without DNA. The CDR3 is 13 residues long. Germline V lookup: CDR1 MNHEY, CDR2 SVGAGI.